The sequence of this T cell receptor (beta chain) was determined in a study of shared clonotypes between healthy human individuals. Study background: A donor's plate count was three for CD4 naive and three for CD4 memory; CD8 naive had two and CD8 memory one.

CD45RO-negative cells were positively selected for CCR7, leaving out terminally differentiated effector memory CD45RA+ cells. CDR3 size: 15 residues. Germline V gene sequence: CDR1 MNHEY, CDR2 SMNVEV (reference sequence). The V and J ends lost 8 bases and 3 bases, in that order; junction bases with no gene match: 10. Profiling relied on immunoSEQ multiplex PCR, and the TCRdb table lists in-frame clones only, not all of them. The sample consists of around 2,000,000 clones, roughly 94% of them appearing once. This receptor was taken from a man in his late teens or twenties in good health. Source material: naive CD8+ T cells sorted from blood. The chain employs TRBV27 and TRBJ1-1, with TRBD1 matching 9 bases. CDR3 protein: CASGDRGGSDTEAFF. Here the CDR3 DNA reads TGTGCCAGCGGAGACAGGGGGGGGTCGGACACTGAAGCTTTCTTT.